This TCR beta chain is drawn from a study of blood T cell repertoires in COVID-19. Study-wide context: Whether acute or convalescent, the COVID-19 samples came from the United States, Italy and Spain. T cells, B-cell-depleted T cells, or PBMCs provided the cDNA or gDNA that served as material.

V lost 0 bases to trimming and J lost 3 bases; unmatched junction nucleotides: 2. Germline V CDR1 and CDR2: SGDLS, YYNGEE. The CDR3 is made up of 14 amino acids. Profiling relied on immunoSEQ multiplex PCR, and the TCRdb table lists in-frame clones only, not all of them. The sample shows some 11,000 clones, roughly 86% of them seen only once. This clone came up once. The receptor comes from a man aged 50-60 years with active COVID-19. The chain links TRBV9 to TRBJ1-2; TRBD1 aligns across 7 bases. Material: peripheral blood. CDR3: CASSVGQGDYGYTF. As DNA, the CDR3 is TGTGCCAGCAGCGTAGGACAGGGCGACTATGGCTACACCTTC.